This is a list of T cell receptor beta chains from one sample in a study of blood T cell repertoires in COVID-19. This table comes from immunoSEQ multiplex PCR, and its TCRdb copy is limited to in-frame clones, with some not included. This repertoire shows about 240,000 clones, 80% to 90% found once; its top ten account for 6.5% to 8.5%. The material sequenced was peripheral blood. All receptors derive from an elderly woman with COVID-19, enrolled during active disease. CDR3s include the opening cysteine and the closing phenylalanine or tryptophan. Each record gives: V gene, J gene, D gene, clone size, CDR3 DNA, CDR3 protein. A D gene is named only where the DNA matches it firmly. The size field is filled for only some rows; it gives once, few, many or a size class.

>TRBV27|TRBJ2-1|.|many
TGTGCCAGCAGTCGACTAGGCAGCAATGAGCAGTTCTTC
CASSRLGSNEQFF
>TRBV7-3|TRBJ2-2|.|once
TGTGCCAGCAGCCTGGGACTGGGCGCCGGGGAGCTGTTTTTT
CASSLGLGAGELFF
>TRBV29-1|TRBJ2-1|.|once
TGCAGCGCTTTACAGGCGAATGAGCAGTTCTTC
CSALQANEQFF
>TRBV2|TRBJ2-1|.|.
TGTGCCAGCAGTCCCGAAGCGAAGAGTGAGCAGTTCTTC
CASSPEAKSEQFF
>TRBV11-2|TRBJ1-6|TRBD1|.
TGTGCCAGCAGTCCTGACAGGGGGTTTCATTCACCCCTCCACTTT
CASSPDRGFHSPLHF
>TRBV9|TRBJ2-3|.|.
TGTGCCAGCAGGGGCGGCACAGATACGCAGTATTTT
CASRGGTDTQYF
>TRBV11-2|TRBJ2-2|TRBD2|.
TGTGCCAGCAGCCCCGGACTAGCGGGAGCCGGGGAGCTGTTTTTT
CASSPGLAGAGELFF
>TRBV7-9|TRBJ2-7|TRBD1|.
TGTGCCAGCAGCTCGTCGACAGGGGGCCGAGGATACTCCTACGAGCAGTACTTC
CASSSSTGGRGYSYEQYF
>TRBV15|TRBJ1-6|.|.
TGTGCCACCAGCAGAGATGTGGCGACAGGAGGTTCACCCCTCCACTTT
CATSRDVATGGSPLHF
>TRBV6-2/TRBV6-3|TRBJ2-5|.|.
TGTGCCAGCAGTTCCGGGCGGAGGATTCTAGAGACCCAGTACTTC
CASSSGRRILETQYF
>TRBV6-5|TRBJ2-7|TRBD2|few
TGTGCCAGCTCCAAGGGACTAGCGGGAGGCGAGCAGTACTTC
CASSKGLAGGEQYF
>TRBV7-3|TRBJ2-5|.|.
TGTGCCAGCAGCTTACAAGCGAAAGAGACCCAGTACTTC
CASSLQAKETQYF
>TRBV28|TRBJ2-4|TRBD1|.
TGTGCCAGCTTCCGGGACAGGGGCATGATGTACTTC
CASFRDRGMMYF
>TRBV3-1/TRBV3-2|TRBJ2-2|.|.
TGTGCCAGCAGCCAAGGCGATCCAACCGGGGAGCTGTTTTTT
CASSQGDPTGELFF
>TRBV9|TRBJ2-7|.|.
TGTGCCAGCAGCGCTGGGGCATCGTCCTACGAGCAGTACTTC
CASSAGASSYEQYF
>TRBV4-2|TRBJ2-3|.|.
TGTGCCAGCAGCCAAGCCCCCCCTAGCACAGATACGCAGTATTTT
CASSQAPPSTDTQYF
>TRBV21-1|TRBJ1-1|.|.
TGTGCCAGCAAAAAAGGGGCGAACACTGAAGCTTTCTTT
CASKKGANTEAFF
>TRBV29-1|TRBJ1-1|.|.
TGCAGCGTTGACAGGGAAATGGCTGAAGCTTTCTTT
CSVDREMAEAFF
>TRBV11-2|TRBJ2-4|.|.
TGTGCCAGCAGCTTCAGGGCGACCAGAACCCTAGCCAAAAACATTCAGTACTTC
CASSFRATRTLAKNIQYF
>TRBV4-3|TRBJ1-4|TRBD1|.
TGCGCCAGCAGCATCGGGACAGCTAATGAAAAACTGTTTTTT
CASSIGTANEKLFF
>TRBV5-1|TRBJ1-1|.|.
TGCGCCAGCAGCACCTATCAGGGTAACACTGAAGCTTTCTTT
CASSTYQGNTEAFF
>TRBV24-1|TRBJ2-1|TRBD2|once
TGTGCCACCAGTGATTCAAGCGGGGGGCGGCAGTTCTTC
CATSDSSGGRQFF
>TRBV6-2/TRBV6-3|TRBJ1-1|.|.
TGTGCCAGCAGTTTCCTAGGGGTAGCTTTCTTT
CASSFLGVAFF
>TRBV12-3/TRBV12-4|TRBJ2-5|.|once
TGTGCCAGCAGACAGCAAGAGACCCAGTACTTC
CASRQQETQYF
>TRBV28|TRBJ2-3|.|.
TGTGCCAGCAGTTTCGTCGGGAAACGCACAGATACGCAGTATTTT
CASSFVGKRTDTQYF
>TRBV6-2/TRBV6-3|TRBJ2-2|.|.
TGTGCCAGCAGTCGGGCTAGCGCCGGGGAGCTGTTTTTT
CASSRASAGELFF
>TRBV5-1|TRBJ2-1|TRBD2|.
TGCGCCAGCAGCTTACTAGCGGGGGGTTCCTATGAGCAGTTCTTC
CASSLLAGGSYEQFF
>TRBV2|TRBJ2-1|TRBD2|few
TGTGCCAGCAGTGAAAGGTTTCTAGCGGGAGACCATGAGCAGTTCTTC
CASSERFLAGDHEQFF
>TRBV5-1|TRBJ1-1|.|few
TGCGCCAGCAGCTTGGGACAAGTGAACACTGAAGCTTTCTTT
CASSLGQVNTEAFF
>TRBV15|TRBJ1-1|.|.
TGTGCCACCAGCAGATGGCGCGGCCTTGAAGCTTTCTTT
CATSRWRGLEAFF
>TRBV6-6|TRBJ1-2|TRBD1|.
TGTGCCAGCAGTTCCACTGGACAGGCCTATGGCTACACCTTC
CASSSTGQAYGYTF
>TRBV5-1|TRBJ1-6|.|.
TGCGCCAGCAAGCGGGGCCCGGGGAACGATTCACCCCTCCACTTT
CASKRGPGNDSPLHF
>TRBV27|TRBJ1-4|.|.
TGTGCCAGCTCCACGGGGAGGGGGAATGAAAAACTGTTTTTT
CASSTGRGNEKLFF
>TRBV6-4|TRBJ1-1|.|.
TGTGCCAGCAGTGGCGGAGGGAGGAGGCAGAGCACTGAAGCTTTCTTT
CASSGGGRRQSTEAFF
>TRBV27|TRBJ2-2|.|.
TGTGCCAGCAGTTTTGGTTTGCGGGGTGAGGCCGGGGAGCTGTTTTTT
CASSFGLRGEAGELFF
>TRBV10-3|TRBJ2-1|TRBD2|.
TGTGCCATCAGTCCGGGACTAGGACCCAATGAGCAGTTCTTC
CAISPGLGPNEQFF
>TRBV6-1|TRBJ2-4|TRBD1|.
TGTGCCACAGGCAACCCGGGACAGGAGGAAAACATTCAGTACTTC
CATGNPGQEENIQYF
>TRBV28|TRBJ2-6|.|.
TGTGCCAGCAGTTCCCCCCAACTCTCTGGGGCCAACGTCCTGACTTTC
CASSSPQLSGANVLTF
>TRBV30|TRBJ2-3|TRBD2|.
TGTGCCTGGAGTGTCGGGCTAGCGGGAGTAGATACGCAGTATTTT
CAWSVGLAGVDTQYF
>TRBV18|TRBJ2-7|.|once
TGTGCCAGCTCACCACCGTCAGGTTACTACGAGCAGTACTTC
CASSPPSGYYEQYF
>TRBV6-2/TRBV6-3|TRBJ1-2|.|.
TGTGCCAGCAGTTACTCGGTCGGGGGCTACACCTTC
CASSYSVGGYTF
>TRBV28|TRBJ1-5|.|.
TGTGCCAGCAGTTTAATGGGGAGGCATCAGCCCCAGCATTTT
CASSLMGRHQPQHF
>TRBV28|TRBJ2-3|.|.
TGTGCCAGCAGTTTACCCCCGCCAGTCTATACGCAGTATTTT
CASSLPPPVYTQYF
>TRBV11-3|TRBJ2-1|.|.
TGTGCCAGCAGCCGCAGCGGGTACAATGAGCAGTTCTTC
CASSRSGYNEQFF
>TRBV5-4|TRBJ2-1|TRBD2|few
TGTGCCAGCAGCTTGGGCGGGGGGGAATACAATGAGCAGTTCTTC
CASSLGGGEYNEQFF
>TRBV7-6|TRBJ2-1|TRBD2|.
TGTGCCAGCAGCCTCGAAGCGGGAGTCACGAATGAGCAGTTCTTC
CASSLEAGVTNEQFF
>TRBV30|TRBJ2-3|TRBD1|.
TGTGCCTGGAGTGGATTTCCAGGGGGAATGGTCACAGATACGCAGTATTTT
CAWSGFPGGMVTDTQYF
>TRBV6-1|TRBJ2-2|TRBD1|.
TGTGCCAGCAGTTTACAGGGGACCGGGGAGCTGTTTTTT
CASSLQGTGELFF
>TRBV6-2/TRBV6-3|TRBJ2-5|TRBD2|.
TGTGCCAGCAGTTACGTGGCTAGCGGCCAAGAGACCCAGTACTTC
CASSYVASGQETQYF
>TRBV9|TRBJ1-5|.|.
TGTGCCAGCAGCGTACAGGGGAGCAATCAGCCCCAGCATTTT
CASSVQGSNQPQHF
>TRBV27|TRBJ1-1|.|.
TGTGCCAGCAGTTTTTCGAGGACGGGGGGAACTGAAGCTTTCTTT
CASSFSRTGGTEAFF
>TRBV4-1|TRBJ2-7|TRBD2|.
TGCGCCAGCAGCCAAGAGGCCGTGCTAGCGGGAGGCAGCGAGCAGTACTTC
CASSQEAVLAGGSEQYF
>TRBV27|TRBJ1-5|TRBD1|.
TGTGCCAGCAGTTTATTCGGGACAGGGACGGCTTATAGCAATCAGCCCCAGCATTTT
CASSLFGTGTAYSNQPQHF
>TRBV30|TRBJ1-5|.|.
TGTGCCTGGAGTGTAACCGGGCAGGGGCAGCCCCAGCATTTT
CAWSVTGQGQPQHF
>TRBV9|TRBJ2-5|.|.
TGTGCCAGCAGCGTTACCGGGGGACGGTGGGAGACCCAGTACTTC
CASSVTGGRWETQYF
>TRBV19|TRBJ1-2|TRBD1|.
TGTGCCAGTACCCCGACAGGGGGCGGCCTAGGGCACTATGGCTACACCTTC
CASTPTGGGLGHYGYTF
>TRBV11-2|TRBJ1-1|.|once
TGTGCCAGCAGCTCAATAATGGACAAGAACACTGAAGCTTTCTTT
CASSSIMDKNTEAFF
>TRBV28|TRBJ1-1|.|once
TGTGCCAGCAGTCGAGACAGATACACTGAAGCTTTCTTT
CASSRDRYTEAFF
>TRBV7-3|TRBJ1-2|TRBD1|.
TGTGCCAGCAGCTCGACAGGGAATTATGGCTACACCTTC
CASSSTGNYGYTF
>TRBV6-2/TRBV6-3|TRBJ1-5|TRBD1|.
TGTGCCAGCAGTGATTCGGGACAGGGTATGCAGCCCCAGCATTTT
CASSDSGQGMQPQHF